One and the same sample provided the 13 T cell receptor beta chains below, sequenced in a study of blood T cells in healthy people across ages. Primers used in a second PCR of about 7 to 12 cycles were a sample-barcoded 5' primer and a J-beta primer mix. TCRdb processed the 5' RACE reads anew with MiXCR; each CDR3 protein has one entry. The table records about 680,000 distinct CDR3 sequences, approximately 50% of them present only once. The specimen was blood. The receptors originated from a woman aged 60-75 years in good health.

This clonotype was observed once. The CDR3 DNA reads as TGTGCCAGCAGCTTAGACAGATGGGACCCTGAAGCTTTCTTT. Translating it yields CASSLDRWDPEAFF. The V call is TRBV7-2, the J call TRBJ1-1, with a possible D match to TRBD1 (5 bases). CDR3 size: 14 residues. In germline, CDR1 is SGHTA, CDR2 FQGNSA. The V gene lost 1 base and the J gene lost 6 bases, with 12 bases spanning the gap.

The V call is TRBV5-1, the J call TRBJ2-1; TRBD2 agrees at 9 bases. CDR3 length: 18 amino acids. Trimming removed 4 bases from V and 0 bases from J; junction bases left unmatched: 11. CDR1 is SGHRS, CDR2 YFSETQ, per germline. The DNA of the CDR3 is TGCGCCAGCAGCCTGACAGCGGGAGGCCCGAGCTCCTACAATGAGCAGTTCTTC. Protein sequence: CASSLTAGGPSSYNEQFF.

This clonotype appeared once. This sequence joins TRBV7-9 and TRBJ1-2; the D is unclear. The CDR3 totals 13 residues. Per the germline V gene, CDR1 is SEHNR and CDR2 is FQNEAQ (reference sequence). Trimming removed 5 bases at V and 3 bases at J, with 10 bases between. CDR3 loop: CASSQTADYGYTF. The DNA of the CDR3 is TGTGCCAGCAGCCAAACGGCTGACTATGGCTACACCTTC.

Details on this clonotype: At one boundary the junction diverges from the germline segment, which might be a read error. The rearrangement joins TRBV12-3 or TRBV12-4 to TRBJ1-2; D is undetermined. This CDR3 is built from 13 residues. CDR3 region: CASSLKVNYGHTF. The CDR3 DNA is TGTGCCAGCAGTTTAAAAGTTAACTATGGCCACACCTTC.

This clonotype has a handful of counts. The chain has TRBV15 and TRBJ2-7; the D gene could be TRBD1 or TRBD2 (5 bases each). V dropped 0 bases and J dropped 4 bases, with 16 bases sitting between them. The germline CDR1 and CDR2 sequences are LNHNV and YYDKDF (reference sequence). CDR3 length equals 16 residues. The CDR3, as DNA: TGTGCCACCAGCAGAGATGTGGGGGACCTTGGATACGAGCAGTACTTC. It translates to CATSRDVGDLGYEQYF.

The chain has TRBV10-3 and TRBJ2-3; 7 bases align to TRBD1. CDR1 and CDR2 from the germline V gene are ENHRY and SYGVKD. J lost 1 base, V lost 2 bases, and 3 bases had no gene match. The CDR3 loop spans 15 amino acids. The CDR3 reads CAISEPGQGTDTQYF. In nucleotides, the CDR3 is TGTGCCATCAGTGAGCCCGGACAGGGCACAGATACGCAGTATTTT.

This CDR3 reads CAWSVTGIGADTQYF. Written as DNA, the CDR3 is TGTGCCTGGAGTGTAACAGGGATCGGTGCAGATACGCAGTATTTT. The genes are TRBV30 and TRBJ2-3; TRBD1 might be the D (6 bases). Trimming cost V 0 bases and J 4 bases, with 14 bases left between them. The length of the CDR3 is 15 residues. Per germline, CDR1 GTSNPN and CDR2 SVGIG (reference sequence).

This clonotype was seen at least ten times. The V gene is TRBV12-3 or TRBV12-4, the J gene TRBJ1-1; D possibly corresponds to TRBD1 (5 bases). This CDR3 is 14 amino acids long. Trimming left V 3 bases short and J 3 bases short, with 11 bases between. The CDR3 is CASSFLGGDTEAFF. CDR3 coding DNA: TGTGCCAGCAGTTTCCTGGGGGGGGACACTGAAGCTTTCTTT.

The chain links TRBV7-2 to TRBJ2-1, with 8 bases matching TRBD2. J lost 4 bases, V lost 2 bases, and 4 bases had no gene match. This CDR3 spans 15 amino acids. Germline V lookup: CDR1 SGHTA, CDR2 FQGNSA. The chain's CDR3 is CASSLSVAGYNEQFF. The DNA for the CDR3 is TGTGCCAGCAGCTTAAGCGTAGCGGGATACAATGAGCAGTTCTTC.

The chain links TRBV20-1 to TRBJ2-1; D perhaps matches TRBD2 (6 bases). CDR3 length: 13 residues. The V end was cut by 6 bases, the J end by 6 bases, with 15 bases between. The germline CDR1 and CDR2 sequences are DFQATT and SNEGSKA (reference sequence). CDR3 protein: CSAYLTGSNEQFF. In nucleotides, the CDR3 is TGCAGTGCCTATCTGACCGGGAGCAATGAGCAGTTCTTC.

The V gene is TRBV7-2, the J gene TRBJ1-5; unclear D gene. Per germline, CDR1 SGHTA and CDR2 FQGNSA. The CDR3 spans 14 residues. V shed 1 base and J shed 4 bases, with 8 bases lying between them. Here the CDR3 reads CASSLVRQNQPQHF. The CDR3 nucleotides read TGTGCCAGCAGCTTAGTCCGTCAAAATCAGCCCCAGCATTTT.

This clonotype was detected once. The rearrangement uses TRBV6-1 and TRBJ1-1; 8 bases align to TRBD1. From germline, CDR1 is MNHNS and CDR2 SASEGT. The CDR3 extends over 15 amino acids. Trimming took 6 bases from V and 1 from J; bases not matched to a gene: 7. The DNA of the CDR3 is TGTGCCAGCAGGACCCCCGGACAGGGGAACACTGAAGCTTTCTTT. It yields the protein CASRTPGQGNTEAFF.

CDR3 protein: CAWSVTGGYEQYF. Here the CDR3 DNA reads TGTGCCTGGAGTGTAACTGGAGGCTACGAGCAGTACTTC. This chain uses TRBV30 with TRBJ2-7; possible D gene TRBD2, 5 bases. Germline V gives CDR1 GTSNPN, CDR2 SVGIG (reference sequence). The CDR3 runs 13 residues. V was cut by 0 bases and J by 3 bases, with 9 bases left in between.